The present TCR beta chain was sequenced within a study of cytomegalovirus exposure and HLA in healthy donors. With regard to this clone: The antigen remains undetermined.

Trimming cost V 5 bases and J 7 bases; bases outside gene matches: 7. CDR1 MDHEN and CDR2 SYDVKM come from the germline V gene. There are 15 residues in the CDR3. Whole-study results and caveats: One variant, a missense change in DCLRE1C, was linked in a later analysis to TCR beta V- and J-gene trimming. Cytomegalovirus status, reportedly, was diagnosed with high specificity and sensitivity by the classifier.

PCR involved 60 Vbeta and 13 Jbeta primers. Method: immunoSEQ multiplex PCR; TCRdb's copy keeps in-frame clones and lacks some. The sample includes tens of thousands of clones, about four fifths of them seen just once. The sequenced sample was PBMCs. The source is a woman aged 30 to 39 in good health and CMV-seronegative. The genes are TRBV28 and TRBJ2-1; 11 bases map to TRBD2. Here the CDR3 reads CASSLPTSGRNEQFF. The DNA of the CDR3 is TGTGCCAGCAGTCTCCCAACTAGCGGGAGAAATGAGCAGTTCTTC.